The subject of this entry is one T cell receptor beta chain. Its antigen remains unknown. This sample was taken from a study of graft-versus-host responses after intestinal transplantation. V shed 6 bases and J 4 bases; nucleotides not matched to a gene: 8. The CDR3 covers 14 residues. Germline lookup yields CDR1 MNHNS and CDR2 SASEGT. General study results and limits: Some GvH clones appeared in ileal mucosa or blood before recipient bone marrow.

Data came from immunoSEQ multiplex PCR; TCRdb stores just in-frame clones and leaves some out. The sample yields some 87,000 clones, roughly 92% seen once. This chain uses TRBV6-1 with TRBJ1-2, with TRBD1 identical over 7 bases. Sequenced material: unstimulated CD4+ T cells sorted from spleen or lymph node cells, taken before intestinal transplant. This receptor was identified in a human donor who received an intestinal transplant. CDR3 region: CASRRSDRSYGYTF. CDR3 bases: TGTGCCAGCAGGAGATCGGACAGGAGCTATGGCTACACCTTC.